Shown below are 21 T cell receptor beta chains from a single sample sequenced in a study of cytomegalovirus exposure and HLA in healthy donors. Use of 60 Vbeta and 13 Jbeta primers characterized the PCR. Sequencing used immunoSEQ multiplex PCR; TCRdb keeps in-frame clones, though not all of them. The table lists about 130,000 clones, 70% to 85% of them singletons. Sequencing was done on a sample of PBMCs. These TCRs come from a boy younger than 18 in good health and CMV-seronegative.

This sequence joins TRBV27 and TRBJ1-5; D remains unclear. Between the trimmed V and J ends, which lost 4 bases and 0 bases, there was a span of 7 bases. The CDR3 is 14 residues long. Per the germline V gene, CDR1 is MNHEY and CDR2 is SMNVEV (reference sequence). CDR3 amino acids: CASSSRDSNQPQHF. The CDR3 nucleotides are TGTGCCAGCAGTTCTCGGGATAGCAATCAGCCCCAGCATTTT.

This chain joins TRBV19 and TRBJ2-3; tentatively, D is TRBD2 (6 bases). CDR1 and CDR2 from the germline V gene are LNHDA and SQIVND (reference sequence). The ends were cut back, 6 bases at V and 6 bases at J, with 16 bases in the middle. This CDR3 is 14 amino acids long. Written as DNA, the CDR3 is TGTGCCAGTAGCCAGACTAGTTTGGGGGATACGCAGTATTTT. This gives the protein CASSQTSLGDTQYF.

This chain joins TRBV4-3 and TRBJ1-1; D unclear. Germline V gene sequence: CDR1 LGHNA, CDR2 YSLEER. The CDR3 spans 12 residues. Trimming removed 3 bases from V and 2 bases from J, with 4 bases in between. This CDR3 is CASSHHNTEAFF. CDR3 bases: TGCGCCAGCAGCCACCATAACACTGAAGCTTTCTTT.

A few counts support this clone. J is TRBJ1-5 and V is TRBV12-2; the table assigns TRBD1, which was not confirmed against the DNA. TRBV12-2 is labeled a pseudogene. The CDR3 consists of 14 residues. The CDR3: CASRHGQGPQPQHF. DNA of the CDR3: TGTGCAAGTCGCCACGGACAGGGTCCCCAGCCCCAGCATTTT.

The rearrangement joins TRBV6-1 to TRBJ2-1; the D gene is possibly TRBD2 (6 bases). V lost 0 bases, J lost 1 base, and 10 bases lay in between. The CDR3 length is 16 residues. Germline V CDR1 and CDR2: MNHNS, SASEGT. The CDR3 nucleotides read TGTGCCAGCAGTGAAGCGAAACTAGCTTCCTACAATGAGCAGTTCTTC. It encodes CASSEAKLASYNEQFF.

V and J are TRBV2 and TRBJ2-7; 9 bases fit TRBD1. The CDR3 length is 15 residues. The V segment lost 6 bases and the J segment 0 bases; nucleotides outside the gene matches: 6. Germline assignment: CDR1 SNHLY and CDR2 FYNNEI. CDR3 sequence: CASRRDRDSSYEQYF. CDR3 sequence (DNA): TGTGCCAGCAGAAGGGACAGGGATAGCTCCTACGAGCAGTACTTC.

This rearrangement joins TRBV19 to TRBJ2-7, with 7 bases lining up with TRBD1. This CDR3 has 14 residues. The V gene end was trimmed by 6 bases and the J gene end by 0 bases; junction bases not matched to a gene: 5. Germline CDR1 reads LNHDA; CDR2 reads SQIVND (reference sequence). The CDR3 here is CASSHRGFSYEQYF. The CDR3 DNA follows: TGTGCCAGTAGCCACAGGGGATTCTCCTACGAGCAGTACTTC.

This chain joins TRBV5-6 and TRBJ2-1; 8 nucleotides line up with TRBD1. V shed 4 bases, J shed 5 bases, and the junction held 8 bases outside the gene matches. The CDR3 is made up of 15 amino acids. CDR1 and CDR2 (germline): SGHDT, YYEEEE. CDR3 sequence: CASSTLRTGHNEQFF. As DNA, the CDR3 is TGTGCCAGCAGCACCCTACGGACAGGGCACAATGAGCAGTTCTTC.

The J gene is TRBJ2-1, the V gene TRBV5-1; 7 bases agree with TRBD1. V lost 6 bases and J lost 3; bases outside the gene matches: 6. CDR3 length equals 14 residues. CDR1 is SGHRS and CDR2 is YFSETQ in the germline V gene. In DNA, the CDR3 is TGCGCCAGCACCCCGGGACAGTTCTACAATGAGCAGTTCTTC. Residues: CASTPGQFYNEQFF. Together with reference TRBV5-1 and TRBJ2-1, the CDR3 gives the full variable domain: KAGVTQTPRYLIKTRGQQVTLSCSPISGHRSVSWYQQTPGQGLQFLFEYFSETQRNKGNFPGRFSGRQFSNSRSEMNVSTLELGDSALYLCASTPGQFYNEQFFGPGTRLTVL.

As regards this clone: This sample includes further DNA sequences coding for the same CDR3. This chain connects TRBV5-1 to TRBJ1-1; perhaps TRBD1 as D (6 bases). The CDR3 is 15 amino acids. Germline V CDR1 and CDR2: SGHRS, YFSETQ. Trimming removed 4 bases from V and 0 bases from J, with 13 bases in between. The CDR3 sequence is CASSPRAGVNTEAFF. The CDR3 nucleotides read TGCGCCAGCAGCCCTCGAGCAGGGGTGAACACTGAAGCTTTCTTT.

The J gene is TRBJ1-4, the V gene TRBV6-5, with 7 bases matching TRBD1. V shed 4 bases and J 4 bases; nucleotides not matched to a gene: 3. Germline V gene data show CDR1 as MNHEY and CDR2 as SVGAGI. This CDR3 comprises 14 residues. The CDR3 is CASSSRQGNEKLFF. In nucleotides, the CDR3 is TGTGCCAGCAGTTCGAGACAGGGTAATGAAAAACTGTTTTTT.

V gene TRBV2 combines with J gene TRBJ1-6, with 7 bases fitting TRBD1. V shed 5 bases, J shed 7 bases, and the junction held 5 bases outside the gene matches. The germline V gene has CDR1 SNHLY and CDR2 FYNNEI. The CDR3 sequence is 14 residues long. This CDR3 is CASSFGTENSPLHF. CDR3 coding DNA: TGTGCCAGCAGTTTTGGGACAGAGAATTCACCCCTCCACTTT.

The chain uses TRBV7-9 and TRBJ2-7; weak D call: TRBD2 (6 bases). This CDR3 is 15 amino acids long. Per the germline V gene, CDR1 is SEHNR and CDR2 is FQNEAQ (reference sequence). With 2 bases removed from V and 3 bases from J, the gap between germline ends came to 14 bases. CDR3 DNA sequence: TGTGCCAGCAGCTTATCTGGGACTTCCTACTACGAGCAGTACTTC. Translation gives CASSLSGTSYYEQYF. Full variable domain (outside the CDR3, taken from reference TRBV7-9 and TRBJ2-7): DTGVSQNPRHKITKRGQNVTFRCDPISEHNRLYWYRQTLGQGPEFLTYFQNEAQLEKSRLLSDRFSAERPKGSFSTLEIQRTEQGDSAMYLCASSLSGTSYYEQYFGPGTRLTVT.

The chain carries TRBV19 and TRBJ1-1; unclear D gene. The CDR3 sequence is 15 residues long. V was cut by 5 bases and J by 7 bases, with 20 bases left in between. Germline V lookup: CDR1 LNHDA, CDR2 SQIVND (reference sequence). As DNA, the CDR3 is TGTGCCAGTAGTTATCAGCAGCTGGTAGGAGGTGAAGCTTTCTTT. The encoded protein is CASSYQQLVGGEAFF.

This clone was seen a single time. One junction end does not reproduce the germline sequence, and a read error may be involved. The gene calls are TRBV7-9 and TRBJ2-7; 9 bases map to TRBD1. CDR1 and CDR2 from the germline V gene are SEHNR and FQNEAQ (reference sequence). The CDR3 spans 16 residues. Here the CDR3 reads CSSNNGIGTGKNEQYF. DNA of the CDR3: TGTTCCAGCAACAACGGGATCGGGACAGGGAAAAACGAGCAGTACTTC.

The gene calls are TRBV7-3 and TRBJ2-1; the match to TRBD2 covers 8 bases. This CDR3 region has 16 residues. CDR1 and CDR2 from the germline V gene are SGHTA and FQGTGA. The V and J ends lost 6 bases and 4 bases, in that order; junction bases with no gene match: 11. CDR3 in DNA: TGTGCCAGCAGTTCTACAAGCGGGAGTGGGTACAATGAGCAGTTCTTC. As protein: CASSSTSGSGYNEQFF. The full variable domain, completed using reference TRBV7-3 and TRBJ2-1, is GAGVSQTPSNKVTEKGKYVELRCDPISGHTALYWYRQSLGQGPEFLIYFQGTGAADDSGLPNDRFFAVRPEGSVSTLKIQRTERGDSAVYLCASSSTSGSGYNEQFFGPGTRLTVL.

V usage is TRBV18 and J usage is TRBJ2-2; D not resolved. The CDR3 length is 16 residues. The V end was cut by 4 bases, the J end by 4 bases, with 16 bases between. Per the germline V gene, CDR1 is KGHSH and CDR2 is LQKENI. CDR3 coding DNA: TGTGCCAGCTCACAGTCGACAACCCGTGGCACCGGGGAGCTGTTTTTT. Protein product: CASSQSTTRGTGELFF.

This clone is a singleton in its sample. This chain links TRBV7-9 with TRBJ1-1; TRBD1 might be the D (6 bases). The CDR3 contains 15 residues. Germline V gene sequence: CDR1 SEHNR, CDR2 FQNEAQ (reference sequence). The V end lost 8 bases, the J end lost 5 bases, and 21 bases lay between the germline ends. The CDR3 DNA reads as TGTGCCAGCGAGGTAACCGGGCAGGGGCGAACTGAAGCTTTCTTT. Protein sequence: CASEVTGQGRTEAFF.

This clone was observed a single time. The V gene is TRBV19, the J gene TRBJ1-2; TRBD1 is a possible D gene (5 bases). V dropped 3 bases and J dropped 4 bases, with 15 bases sitting between them. The germline CDR1 and CDR2 sequences are LNHDA and SQIVND (reference sequence). The CDR3 loop spans 15 amino acids. DNA for the CDR3: TGTGCCAGTAGTATCACCTTGGGGGGTGGCTATGGCTACACCTTC. Protein product: CASSITLGGGYGYTF.

This chain connects TRBV7-9 to TRBJ1-1; 10 bases map to TRBD1. Germline CDR1 is SEHNR and CDR2 is FQNEAQ (reference sequence). J lost 4 bases, V lost 6 bases, and 8 bases had no gene match. The CDR3 loop spans 15 amino acids. The DNA for the CDR3 is TGTGCCAGCAGTTCCGGGACAGGGGTTCGCACTGAAGCTTTCTTT. This codes for CASSSGTGVRTEAFF.

The V call is TRBV6-5, the J call TRBJ2-7; weak D call: TRBD1 (5 bases). Germline V gives CDR1 MNHEY, CDR2 SVGAGI. Trimming took off 4 bases at V and 1 base at J, with 8 bases between the two ends. The CDR3 has 13 amino acids. CDR3 in DNA: TGTGCCAGCAGTTCCCGACAGTCCTACGAGCAGTACTTC. Translating gives CASSSRQSYEQYF.